The 28 T cell receptor beta chains below were found in one sample sequenced in a study of tumor and adjacent non-tumor tissue in lung cancer. The library came from three nested PCR rounds adapted from ARM-PCR protocols. TCRdb reprocessed the multiplex PCR reads via MiXCR and lists one record per CDR3 protein. The profile shows 60,000 to 70,000 distinct CDR3 sequences, roughly three quarters of them singletons. This sample's RNA came from whole unsorted tissue. Distant lung tissue was collected more than 3 cm away from the tumor edge. Sequencing was done on a sample of distant non-tumor lung tissue. These receptors were taken from a man aged 55-75 years with non-small cell lung cancer.

The chain uses TRBV6-1 and TRBJ2-5; 13 bases match TRBD2. CDR3 length: 15 amino acids. CDR1 is MNHNS, CDR2 SASEGT, per germline. V shed 6 bases and J 8 bases; nucleotides not matched to a gene: 9. The CDR3 DNA sequence: TGTGCCAGCAGACGCTCGGGACTAGCGGGAATTACCCAGTACTTC. It is translated as CASRRSGLAGITQYF.

On this clonotype: At one end, the junction sequence differs from germline, possibly due to a read error. CDR3: CGSSPLGTKYGYTF. Written as DNA, the CDR3 is TGTGGCAGCAGTCCACTAGGGACCAAATACGGCTATACTTTC. This chain uses TRBV28 with TRBJ1-2, with a weak D call TRBD1 (5 bases). The CDR3 loop spans 14 amino acids. CDR1 MDHEN and CDR2 SYDVKM come from the germline V gene.

Worth noting for this clonotype: A junction boundary mismatches the germline segment, possibly from a read error. The V and J genes are TRBV6-5 and TRBJ2-6, with D perhaps matching TRBD1 (5 bases). The CDR3 loop spans 14 amino acids. Germline lookup yields CDR1 MNHEY and CDR2 SVGAGI. The CDR3 DNA reads TGTGGCAGCATCGGGCTATCTGGGGCCAACCTCCTGACCTTC. Translating it yields CGSIGLSGANLLTF.

With respect to this clonotype: The missing conserved phenylalanine or tryptophan at the end of this CDR3 makes a read error likely. This chain links TRBV4-1 with TRBJ2-3; D gene unclear. The CDR3 runs 17 residues. Looked up from germline, CDR1 is MGHRA and CDR2 is YSYEKL. CDR3 sequence (DNA): TGCCCCAGCAGCCAAGATACGGGCCAGGATATCACAGATACGCAGTATTCT. Protein product: CPSSQDTGQDITDTQYS.

Details on this clonotype: Because it lacks the conserved phenylalanine or tryptophan at the end, this CDR3 is likely a read error. The DNA is left out, because the CDR3 cannot be placed on it with certainty; the CDR3 is given as TCRdb lists it. The chain recombines TRBV11-3 with TRBJ2-1. The CDR3 is made up of 14 amino acids, end residues included. In germline, CDR1 is SGHNT, CDR2 YENEEA. Here the CDR3 reads CTSSLGQTYNEQFL.

Details on this clonotype: Being one base from a much bigger clone, this may be a read error. V usage is TRBV28 and J usage is TRBJ2-1, with TRBD2 matching 12 bases. This CDR3 region has 16 residues. Germline CDR1 and CDR2: MDHEN and SYDVKM. The CDR3 region is CASSILTSGSNNEHFF. The CDR3 DNA reads as TGTGCCAGCAGTATCTTGACTAGCGGGAGTAACAATGAGCACTTCTTC.

As for this clonotype: Sequence at one end of the junction differs from germline and may be a read error. In nucleotides, the CDR3 is TGCGCCAGCAACTCCCAGGGACTAGCGGGAAACAATGAGCAGTTCTTC. It specifies CASNSQGLAGNNEQFF. The rearrangement uses TRBV11-3 and TRBJ2-1, with 13 bases fitting TRBD2. CDR1 and CDR2 from the germline V gene are SGHNT and YENEEA. The CDR3 contains 16 residues.

Turning to this clonotype: A junction end diverges from the germline sequence, so it may reflect a read error. The CDR3 loop reads CANSPSGAYHDQFF. DNA for the CDR3: TGTGCCAACAGTCCTAGCGGTGCCTACCATGATCAGTTCTTC. The chain employs TRBV28 and TRBJ2-1, with 7 bases lining up with TRBD2. The germline V gene has CDR1 MDHEN and CDR2 SYDVKM. The CDR3 spans 14 residues.

Of note for this clonotype: A much larger clone differs from this one at a single base, so this may be a read error. The conserved closing phenylalanine or tryptophan is absent in this CDR3, likely reflecting a read error. CDR3 coding DNA: TGTGCCTGGAATACGGGCTCTGGGGCCAACGTCCTGACTTTA. Residues: CAWNTGSGANVLTL. The rearrangement links TRBV30 to TRBJ2-6; no definite D call. This CDR3 region has 14 residues. Germline CDR1 GTSNPN, CDR2 SVGIG (reference sequence). Trimming took off 4 bases at V and 0 bases at J, with 7 bases between the two ends.

Concerning this clonotype itself: The junction departs from germline at one end; a sequencing error may be responsible. The rearrangement joins TRBV28 to TRBJ1-2; 8 bases line up with TRBD1. The CDR3 has 15 amino acids. Germline CDR1 MDHEN, CDR2 SYDVKM. CDR3 protein: CANSLSGRGLDDYTF. CDR3 nucleotides: TGTGCCAACAGTCTGTCGGGCAGGGGGCTGGATGACTACACCTTC.

At least ten counts were recorded for this clonotype. The rearrangement uses TRBV7-9 and TRBJ2-1, with D perhaps TRBD1 (5 bases). CDR1 is SEHNR and CDR2 is FQNEAQ in the germline V gene (reference sequence). The CDR3 is made up of 14 amino acids. The V end lost 1 base, the J end lost 7 bases, and 11 bases lay between the germline ends. CDR3 sequence: CASSLVPGWNEQFF. In DNA form, the CDR3 reads TGTGCCAGCAGCTTAGTCCCAGGGTGGAATGAGCAGTTCTTC.

To note about this clonotype: The junction shows a germline mismatch at one end, possibly a read error. The V call is TRBV5-6, the J call TRBJ1-6; perhaps TRBD1 as D (6 bases). Germline values: CDR1 SGHDT, CDR2 YYEEEE. The CDR3 contains 15 residues. The CDR3 sequence: CASTLWQGNGSPLHF. The CDR3 DNA sequence: TGTGCCAGCACCTTGTGGCAGGGGAATGGATCGCCCCTCCACTTT.

This clonotype was recorded once. Germline is not matched at one junction end, which may reflect a read error. This CDR3 is CAISEAGNQPQRF. CDR3 nucleotides: TGTGCCATCAGTGAAGCAGGGAATCAGCCCCAACGTTTT. The rearrangement joins TRBV10-3 to TRBJ1-5, with D perhaps TRBD1 (5 bases). The CDR3 runs 13 residues. Germline values: CDR1 ENHRY, CDR2 SYGVKD.

This clonotype was detected only a few times. This chain joins TRBV20-1 and TRBJ2-1, with D possibly TRBD2 on 6 matching bases. The length of the CDR3 is 14 residues. Trimming took 3 bases from V and 0 from J, leaving 9 bases between them. Germline CDR1 and CDR2: DFQATT and SNEGSKA (reference sequence). CDR3 in amino acids: CSASGRYSYNEQFF. In DNA, the CDR3 is TGCAGTGCTAGCGGGAGATACTCCTACAATGAGCAGTTCTTC.

This clonotype has at least ten counts. V is TRBV29-1 and J is TRBJ2-7; the match to TRBD2 covers 7 bases. Germline V gene sequence: CDR1 SQVTM, CDR2 ANQGSEA. There are 13 residues in the CDR3. The J segment lost 4 bases and the V segment lost 4 bases, leaving 7 bases of the junction unmatched. The CDR3 region has the DNA TGCAGCGTTGCTCTAGCGGTAAAGTACGAGCAGTACTTC. It codes for CSVALAVKYEQYF.

As for this clonotype: A single base separates this from a much larger clone, so it may be a read error. The V and J genes are TRBV6-4 and TRBJ2-3; D not resolved. Germline-derived CDR1 and CDR2 are MRHNA and SNTAGT. Trimming shortened V by 4 bases and J by 6 bases, and 26 bases separated the two germline ends. The CDR3 has 18 amino acids. CDR3 nucleotide sequence: TGTGCCAGCAGTGCCCCGGATAGGGTCAGGATAGATGCGGATACGCAGTATTTT. Translated: CASSAPDRVRIDADTQYF.

This chain uses TRBV29-1 with TRBJ2-5; 8 bases align to TRBD1. This CDR3 is built from 15 residues. The germline gives CDR1 SQVTM, CDR2 ANQGSEA. The J segment lost 9 bases and the V segment lost 5 bases, leaving 17 bases of the junction unmatched. CDR3 sequence (DNA): TGCAGCGTTCGCCAGGGGGCTTCACTGGGGGAGGCCCAGTACTTC. Translated: CSVRQGASLGEAQYF. Filled out from reference TRBV29-1 and TRBJ2-5, the complete variable domain reads SAVISQKPSRDICQRGTSLTIQCQVDSQVTMMFWYRQQPGQSLTLIATANQGSEATYESGFVIDKFPISRPNLTFSTLTVSNMSPEDSSIYLCSVRQGASLGEAQYFGPGTRLLVL.

For this clonotype: At one end, the junction sequence differs from germline, possibly due to a read error. This rearrangement joins TRBV29-1 to TRBJ2-3, with D uncertain. This CDR3 has 12 residues. Germline CDR1 reads SQVTM; CDR2 reads ANQGSEA. The CDR3 reads CSVGLWVGTQHF. Written as DNA, the CDR3 is TGCAGCGTTGGTTTATGGGTGGGTACGCAGCACTTT.

The count of this clonotype is one. The final CDR3 position lacks the conserved phenylalanine or tryptophan, pointing to a likely read error. CDR3 DNA: TGCGCCAGCAGCTTAGTGAGACAGAACACAGATACGCAGTATTCT. It codes for CASSLVRQNTDTQYS. V usage is TRBV13 and J usage is TRBJ2-3, with a weak D call TRBD1 (5 bases). Germline-derived CDR1 and CDR2 are PRHDT and FYEKMQ (reference sequence). CDR3 size: 15 residues.

Concerning this clonotype: The junction departs from germline at one end; a sequencing error may be responsible. This chain links TRBV20-1 with TRBJ1-1, with a tentative D call TRBD1 (5 bases). The CDR3 sequence is 15 residues long. The germline V gene has CDR1 DFQATT and CDR2 SNEGSKA (reference sequence). CDR3 amino acids: CSVPLGGSLDTEAFF. The CDR3 DNA reads TGCAGTGTCCCCTTGGGGGGGTCTCTGGACACTGAAGCGTTCTTT.

Details on this clonotype: A much larger clonotype is one base distant, so this may be a read error. The chain uses TRBV13 and TRBJ2-2, with TRBD2 identical over 14 bases. With V trimmed by 7 bases and J by 5 bases, 12 bases remained unmatched. The CDR3 length is 18 residues. Germline CDR1 and CDR2: PRHDT and FYEKMQ (reference sequence). The CDR3, as DNA: TGTGCCAGCAACTTCCAGGGACTAGCGGGAGTTCAGACCGGGGAGCTGTTTTTT. Amino acid sequence: CASNFQGLAGVQTGELFF.

Note on this clonotype: One end of the junction varies from germline; a read error may be responsible. V usage is TRBV6-5 and J usage is TRBJ2-5; the D is unclear. Germline V gene sequence: CDR1 MNHEY, CDR2 SVGAGI. CDR3 length equals 12 residues. The CDR3 bases are TGTGTCAGCGCCACGGGCGGTGAGACCCAGTACTTC. It is translated as CVSATGGETQYF.

This clonotype appeared a few times. A much more abundant neighbour one base away suggests this may be a read error. The chain employs TRBV20-1 and TRBJ1-2, with D uncertain. The CDR3 totals 14 residues. Per germline, CDR1 DFQATT and CDR2 SNEGSKA (reference sequence). The CDR3 reads CTARDLSENHGYTF. CDR3 DNA: TGCACTGCTAGAGATCTCTCGGAAAATCATGGCTACACCTTC.

Concerning this clonotype itself: Sequence at one end of the junction differs from germline and may be a read error. The chain couples TRBV29-1 to TRBJ2-3, with 10 bases matching TRBD1. From germline, CDR1 is SQVTM and CDR2 ANQGSEA. This CDR3 comprises 16 residues. The CDR3 DNA reads as TGCAGCGTCGGTATAACCGGGACAGGGGTTGCAGATACTCAGTATTTT. This codes for CSVGITGTGVADTQYF.

As regards this clonotype: Because it lacks the conserved phenylalanine or tryptophan at the end, this CDR3 is likely a read error. The chain employs TRBV29-1 and TRBJ1-1; D may be TRBD1 (5 bases). Per germline, CDR1 SQVTM and CDR2 ANQGSEA. V lost 3 bases and J 0 bases, leaving 5 bases between the germline ends. The CDR3 sequence is 12 residues long. The CDR3 spells CSVDRVNTEAFL. The CDR3 coding sequence is TGCAGCGTTGACAGGGTGAACACTGAAGCTTTCCTT.

In regard to this clonotype: One end of the junction fails to match germline, which may point to a read error. V usage is TRBV5-5 and J usage is TRBJ2-1; D possibly matches TRBD1 or TRBD2 (5 bases each). CDR3 length: 15 amino acids. Germline V gives CDR1 SGHKS, CDR2 YYEKEE (reference sequence). CDR3 sequence: CANSLGGTVAEWQFF. CDR3 bases: TGTGCCAACAGCTTGGGTGGGACGGTCGCGGAGTGGCAGTTCTTC.

The chain couples TRBV24-1 to TRBJ2-3; TRBD2 is a possible D gene (5 bases). V lost 10 bases, J lost 2 bases, and 15 bases lay in between. Per the germline V gene, CDR1 is KGHDR and CDR2 is SFDVKD. The CDR3 consists of 14 residues. This chain's CDR3 is CATAGSAATDTQYF. For the CDR3, the DNA is TGTGCCACGGCGGGTAGCGCGGCCACAGATACGCAGTATTTT.

Worth noting for this clonotype: This may come from a read error, since a much larger clone is one base off. The chain has TRBV7-8 and TRBJ1-1; maybe TRBD1 (6 bases). The CDR3 extends over 17 amino acids. V shed 1 base and J shed 2 bases, with 17 bases lying between them. CDR1 and CDR2 (germline): SGHVS, FQNEAQ. CDR3 protein: CASSLDGDNWGNTEAFF. The CDR3 DNA sequence: TGTGCCAGCAGCTTAGATGGGGACAACTGGGGAAACACTGAAGCTTTCTTT.